These 25 T cell receptor beta chains share one sample of origin, sequenced in a study of prognosis after radiotherapy for stage I lung cancer. Genomic DNA was the source, and TCR beta CDR3 was amplified from it by two-round multiplex PCR. Gene-specific TRBV and TRBJ primers were used in PCR round one. Each CDR3 protein is one row after TCRdb ran MiXCR on the multiplex PCR reads. The data hold roughly 17,000 distinct CDR3 sequences, with 29% observed a single time. The material sequenced was PBMCs, taken before or after stereotactic body radiation therapy (not recorded which). These receptors were taken from a donor of 50 years or more with non-small cell lung cancer.

Worth noting for this clonotype: A far larger clone is a single base away, which makes a read error likely. The chain uses TRBV7-9 and TRBJ2-7, with a weak D call TRBD1 (5 bases). CDR1 is SEHNR and CDR2 is FQNEAQ in the germline V gene (reference sequence). The CDR3 has 12 residues. Written as DNA, the CDR3 is TGTGCCAGCAGTTTATCAGGGAACGAGCAGCACTTC. Encoded protein: CASSLSGNEQHF. The complete variable domain, with remaining parts taken from reference TRBV7-9 and TRBJ2-7, reads DTGVSQNPRHKITKRGQNVTFRCDPISEHNRLYWYRQTLGQGPEFLTYFQNEAQLEKSRLLSDRFSAERPKGSFSTLEIQRTEQGDSAMYLCASSLSGNEQHFGPGTRLTVT.

This clonotype was seen at least ten times. J is TRBJ2-3 and V is TRBV5-4; D is uncertain. The CDR3 consists of 13 residues. From germline, CDR1 is SGHNT and CDR2 YYREEE (reference sequence). Trimming took off 0 bases at V and 6 bases at J, with 8 bases between the two ends. CDR3 amino acids: CASSLAGGDTQYF. Here the CDR3 DNA reads TGTGCCAGCAGCTTGGCGGGTGGGGATACGCAGTATTTT.

Note on this clonotype: Sequence at one end of the junction differs from germline and may be a read error. CDR3 region: CASRLHRGGGETKYF. Written as DNA, the CDR3 is TGTGCCAGCAGACTACACAGGGGGGGAGGGGAGACCAAGTACTTC. This chain links TRBV6-4 with TRBJ2-5; tentative D call: TRBD1 (8 bases). The CDR3 totals 15 residues. Germline V gene data show CDR1 as MRHNA and CDR2 as SNTAGT.

This clonotype was recorded many times. The gene calls are TRBV3-2 and TRBJ2-7; TRBD2, the table's D call, was not compared with the DNA. TRBV3-2 is a recognized pseudogene. The CDR3 sequence is 16 residues long. The CDR3 DNA follows: TGTGCCAGCAGCCAAACTAGCGGGAGGAGCTCCTACGAGCAGTACTTC. Its translation: CASSQTSGRSSYEQYF.

V usage is TRBV6-2 or TRBV6-3 and J usage is TRBJ2-6; 7 nucleotides agree with TRBD1. Looked up from germline, CDR1 is MNHEY and CDR2 is SVGEGT. The CDR3 totals 14 residues. V gave up 5 bases and J gave up 12 bases; unmatched junction bases: 10. This chain's CDR3 is CASSKTDRLPVLTF. In nucleotides, the CDR3 is TGTGCCAGCAGTAAGACGGACAGGTTGCCCGTCCTGACTTTC.

The chain employs TRBV20-1 and TRBJ2-3; D is possibly TRBD2 (6 bases). The CDR3 is 13 amino acids. The germline V gene has CDR1 DFQATT and CDR2 SNEGSKA (reference sequence). The V and J ends lost 8 bases and 3 bases respectively, with 15 bases between them. The chain's CDR3 is CSSIPAGTDTQYF. Written as DNA, the CDR3 is TGCAGTTCTATACCCGCGGGAACAGATACGCAGTATTTT.

Many counts were recorded for this clonotype. The chain recombines TRBV30 with TRBJ1-6; D unresolved. The CDR3 totals 14 residues. V was cut by 2 bases and J by 7 bases, with 12 bases left in between. Germline V gives CDR1 GTSNPN, CDR2 SVGIG (reference sequence). In DNA, the CDR3 is TGTGCCTGGAGTCGGAACAGAAACAATTCACCCCTCCACTTT. This sequence encodes CAWSRNRNNSPLHF.

This clonotype was detected many times. The chain links TRBV7-8 to TRBJ2-3; 7 nucleotides match TRBD1. V was pared by 1 base and J by 4 bases, with 2 bases of the junction left unmatched. The CDR3 covers 14 residues. Per germline, CDR1 SGHVS and CDR2 FQNEAQ. The CDR3 DNA reads as TGTGCCAGCAGCTTAGAGGGGGCCCCAGATACGCAGTATTTT. It specifies CASSLEGAPDTQYF.

The chain carries TRBV28 and TRBJ1-5; perhaps TRBD1 as D (6 bases). The CDR3 runs to 16 residues. The germline V gene has CDR1 MDHEN and CDR2 SYDVKM. V shed 8 bases and J shed 2 bases, with 19 bases lying between them. The CDR3, as DNA: TGTGCCAGCCAGGATGTGGGACATGGGGGCAATCAGCCCCAGCATTTT. The encoded protein is CASQDVGHGGNQPQHF.

This clonotype was picked up many times. The chain links TRBV4-1 to TRBJ2-2; D is tentatively TRBD1 or TRBD2 (7 bases each). There are 17 residues in the CDR3. Per the germline V gene, CDR1 is MGHRA and CDR2 is YSYEKL. V was clipped by 1 base and J by 4 bases, with 16 bases between them. The CDR3 reads CASSQGGRGRGTGELFF. The CDR3 DNA follows: TGCGCCAGCAGCCAAGGAGGCAGGGGGAGGGGCACCGGGGAGCTGTTTTTT.

The chain uses TRBV29-1 and TRBJ2-7; 9 nucleotides match TRBD2. The CDR3 spans 20 residues. The J segment lost 7 bases and the V segment lost 3 bases, leaving 28 bases of the junction unmatched. Germline-derived CDR1 and CDR2 are SQVTM and ANQGSEA. CDR3 protein: CSVEGGVQGTGTSWTWEQYF. For the CDR3, the DNA is TGCAGCGTTGAGGGAGGTGTACAGGGGACCGGGACTAGCTGGACATGGGAGCAGTACTTC.

The sample holds many counts of this clonotype. The chain carries TRBV13 and TRBJ1-1; D gene ambiguous. CDR3 length: 13 amino acids. Trimming cost V 2 bases and J 1 base, with 5 bases left between them. Per the germline V gene, CDR1 is PRHDT and CDR2 is FYEKMQ (reference sequence). The CDR3 reads CASSLSRNTEAFF. For the CDR3, the DNA is TGTGCCAGCAGCTTAAGCCGGAACACTGAAGCTTTCTTT. Full variable domain (rest looked up from reference TRBV13 and TRBJ1-1): AAGVIQSPRHLIKEKRETATLKCYPIPRHDTVYWYQQGPGQDPQFLISFYEKMQSDKGSIPDRFSAQQFSDYHSELNMSSLELGDSALYFCASSLSRNTEAFFGQGTRLTVV.

This clonotype was counted many times. The CDR3 DNA is TGCAGTGCTACTATTCCCGGGCGGGGAACTGAAGCTTTCTTT. It encodes CSATIPGRGTEAFF. The rearrangement links TRBV20-1 to TRBJ1-1; D unclear. CDR3 length: 14 amino acids. Trimming removed 4 bases at V and 5 bases at J, with 17 bases between. Germline V CDR1 and CDR2: DFQATT, SNEGSKA (reference sequence).

This clonotype was seen ten or more times. The V and J genes are TRBV28 and TRBJ2-1; D unresolved. Germline values: CDR1 MDHEN, CDR2 SYDVKM. The CDR3 totals 17 residues. Trimming pared 3 bases from V and 0 bases from J, leaving 15 bases between. The DNA of the CDR3 is TGTGCCAGCAGTTTGGTCGCCTGGCCAAGCTCCTACAATGAGCAGTTCTTC. Translated, it gives CASSLVAWPSSYNEQFF.

The rearrangement links TRBV7-2 to TRBJ2-1; a weak D match, TRBD1 (5 bases). The CDR3 contains 17 residues. Trimming pared 5 bases from V and 0 bases from J, leaving 17 bases between. Germline values: CDR1 SGHTA, CDR2 FQGNSA. The CDR3 region is CASSQGSARSSYNEQFF. CDR3 nucleotides: TGTGCCAGCAGCCAGGGCTCGGCAAGGAGCTCCTACAATGAGCAGTTCTTC.

Concerning this clonotype itself: A much more abundant neighbour one base away suggests this may be a read error. The chain recombines TRBV6-5 with TRBJ1-1; D is uncertain. In germline, CDR1 is MNHEY, CDR2 SVGAGI. Trimming cost V 2 bases and J 4 bases, with 5 bases left between them. The CDR3 extends over 12 amino acids. Written as DNA, the CDR3 is TGTGCCAGCAGTTACGGTGTCACTGAAGCTTTCTTT. It specifies CASSYGVTEAFF.

With respect to this clonotype: The junction departs from germline at one end; a sequencing error may be responsible. V gene TRBV7-7 combines with J gene TRBJ2-5, with 7 bases aligning to TRBD1. The CDR3 sequence is 15 residues long. Germline values: CDR1 SSHAT, CDR2 FNYEAQ (reference sequence). The CDR3 reads CASSFTGAMGETQYF. Written as DNA, the CDR3 is TGTGCTAGCAGCTTTACAGGGGCGATGGGGGAGACCCAGTACTTC.

Sample share makes this clonotype medium-sized. The chain employs TRBV9 and TRBJ2-7; 15 bases agree with TRBD2. CDR1 and CDR2 (germline): SGDLS, YYNGEE. The junction had 3 bases not matched to a gene; V was cut back by 2 bases and J by 3 bases. The CDR3 length is 16 residues. The CDR3 loop reads CASSVGLAGGFYEQYF. CDR3 coding DNA: TGTGCCAGCAGCGTCGGACTAGCGGGAGGGTTCTACGAGCAGTACTTC.

This clonotype was picked up many times. The J gene is TRBJ2-7, the V gene TRBV5-1; 8 bases map to TRBD2. The germline V gene has CDR1 SGHRS and CDR2 YFSETQ. CDR3 length: 18 residues. Trimming cost V 0 bases and J 2 bases; bases outside gene matches: 13. The CDR3 sequence: CASSLASGAGETPYEQYF. CDR3 bases: TGCGCCAGCAGCTTGGCCTCTGGAGCGGGAGAGACTCCCTACGAGCAGTACTTC.

The chain links TRBV28 to TRBJ1-2, with D possibly being TRBD1 (5 bases). This CDR3 is 15 amino acids long. Trimming shortened V by 6 bases and J by 4 bases, and 18 bases separated the two germline ends. Germline assignment: CDR1 MDHEN and CDR2 SYDVKM. The CDR3 reads CASSPPDRRGYGYTF. CDR3 nucleotides: TGTGCCAGCAGCCCCCCTGATAGGAGGGGCTATGGCTACACCTTC.

This clonotype is labeled as medium-sized. The gene calls are TRBV6-1 and TRBJ1-2, with a weak D call TRBD1 (5 bases). Germline V gene data show CDR1 as MNHNS and CDR2 as SASEGT. V dropped 5 bases and J dropped 8 bases, with 12 bases sitting between them. The CDR3 length is 12 residues. CDR3 protein: CASSPGRRGYTF. The CDR3 coding sequence is TGTGCCAGCAGTCCAGGGAGGAGAGGCTACACCTTC.

On this clonotype: An end of the junction does not agree with germline; a read error may underlie this. This chain uses TRBV20-1 with TRBJ2-7; no firm D call. From germline, CDR1 is DFQATT and CDR2 SNEGSKA (reference sequence). CDR3 length: 14 residues. CDR3 bases: TGCAGTGCTAGAGATTTCTACGTAACCTACGAGCAGTACTTT. The encoded protein is CSARDFYVTYEQYF.

This clonotype was seen at least ten times. The V gene is TRBV28, the J gene TRBJ2-5; 13 bases are a match to TRBD2. With 5 bases clipped from V and 4 bases from J, the junction kept 4 bases outside the gene matches. The CDR3 is made up of 15 amino acids. Per the germline V gene, CDR1 is MDHEN and CDR2 is SYDVKM. DNA for the CDR3: TGTGCCAGCAGTGTAGGACTAGCGGGAGTAGAGACCCAGTACTTC. Encoded protein: CASSVGLAGVETQYF. Full variable domain (rest looked up from reference TRBV28 and TRBJ2-5): DVKVTQSSRYLVKRTGEKVFLECVQDMDHENMFWYRQDPGLGLRLIYFSYDVKMKEKGDIPEGYSVSREKKERFSLILESASTNQTSMYLCASSVGLAGVETQYFGPGTRLLVL.

This clonotype was seen only once. A far larger clone lies a single base away; this is likely a read error. The V call is TRBV7-9, the J call TRBJ2-2, with TRBD1 matching 10 bases. This CDR3 has 16 residues. CDR1 and CDR2 (germline): SEHNR, FQNEAQ (reference sequence). This chain's CDR3 is CGSSLATGGLSGELFF. The CDR3 DNA is TGTGGCAGCAGCTTAGCGACAGGGGGCCTTTCCGGGGAGCTGTTTTTT.

This clonotype was counted ten times or more. This rearrangement joins TRBV30 to TRBJ2-2; D is unresolved. Per the germline V gene, CDR1 is GTSNPN and CDR2 is SVGIG (reference sequence). This CDR3 is built from 13 residues. V gave up 2 bases and J gave up 1 base, with 5 bases separating them. The CDR3 reads CAWSSKNTGELFF. The CDR3 DNA sequence: TGTGCCTGGAGTTCCAAGAACACCGGGGAGCTGTTTTTT. Drawing the rest from reference TRBV30 and TRBJ2-2, the complete variable domain is SQTIHQWPATLVQPVGSPLSLECTVEGTSNPNLYWYRQAAGRGLQLLFYSVGIGQISSEVPQNLSASRPQDRQFILSSKKLLLSDSGFYLCAWSSKNTGELFFGEGSRLTVL.